This T cell receptor (beta chain) was obtained from a study of blood T cell repertoires in COVID-19. Measured with immunoSEQ multiplex PCR; TCRdb has only the in-frame clones, and not every one. The data contain about 280,000 clones, roughly 90% of them singletons. Between the trimmed V and J ends, which lost 3 bases and 1 base, there was a span of 6 bases. Germline V gene data show CDR1 as WNHNN and CDR2 as SYGVQD (reference sequence). This CDR3 spans 13 amino acids. About this clone: The same CDR3 also results from other DNA sequences found in this sample.

The sample was peripheral blood. The chain has TRBV10-1 and TRBJ1-1; possible D gene TRBD1, 5 bases. The TCR sequence derives from a woman between 70 and 85 years old with COVID-19, enrolled during active disease. CDR3 in amino acids: CASSETGNTEAFF. The CDR3 bases are TGCGCCAGCAGTGAAACAGGGAACACTGAAGCTTTCTTT.